This TCR beta chain was profiled in a study of Graves' ophthalmopathy and Graves' hyperthyroidism. CAS ≥3, NOSPECS ≥4, moderate-to-severe activity and duration under 3 months marked donors with ophthalmopathy. Researchers took RNA transcripts and amplified TCR beta CDR3 regions from them. HTBI primers were employed in first-round RT-PCR, then a second-round multiplex PCR followed. Via MiXCR, TCRdb re-called the multiplex PCR reads, giving one row per CDR3 protein. Counted here are over 150,000 distinct CDR3 sequences, 37% occurring once; the ten biggest clones make up roughly 5.8%. Trimming stripped 5 bases from V and 5 bases from J, with 15 bases between. CDR3 size: 14 residues. CDR1 MGHRA and CDR2 YSYEKL come from the germline V gene. This clonotype occurred many times.

This chain connects TRBV4-1 to TRBJ1-1; D might be TRBD1 (6 bases). Sequenced material: peripheral blood. The TCR comes from a woman in her 40s with Graves' ophthalmopathy. CDR3 in amino acids: CASSFTRGDTEAFF. CDR3 bases: TGCGCCAGCAGCTTCACCAGGGGTGATACTGAAGCTTTCTTT.